Below are 13 T cell receptor beta chains sequenced from a single sample in a study of blood T cell repertoires in COVID-19. Clones were read by immunoSEQ multiplex PCR, and TCRdb kept only the in-frame ones, dropping some. The sample contains roughly 250,000 clones, about 89% of which appear only once. The sequenced sample consisted of peripheral blood. These receptors came from a woman aged 50 to 60 with acute or convalescent COVID-19.

The rearrangement links TRBV28 to TRBJ1-5; D is undetermined. This CDR3 has 13 amino acids. Germline loops: CDR1 MDHEN, CDR2 SYDVKM. Trimming removed 7 bases at V and 5 bases at J, with 12 bases between. CDR3 bases: TGTGCCAGCACCTTCGGGTTATATCAGCCCCAGCATTTT. This codes for CASTFGLYQPQHF.

There are a few counts of this clone. The rearrangement links TRBV5-1 to TRBJ1-3, with D hard to call. Germline V gives CDR1 SGHRS, CDR2 YFSETQ. V was pared by 1 base and J by 2 bases, with 13 bases between. This CDR3 is 16 amino acids long. The CDR3 loop reads CASSLLTGKAGNTIYF. The CDR3 bases are TGCGCCAGCAGCTTGTTAACGGGGAAAGCTGGAAACACCATATATTTT.

This clone was found once. This chain links TRBV7-9 with TRBJ2-7, with TRBD2 matching over 8 bases. Per germline, CDR1 SEHNR and CDR2 FQNEAQ (reference sequence). With V trimmed by 1 base and J by 1 base, 0 bases remained unmatched. This CDR3 has 14 amino acids. For the CDR3, the DNA is TGTGCCAGCAGCTTAGTAGCGGGATCCTACGAGCAGTACTTC. Translated, it gives CASSLVAGSYEQYF.

Only one count was recorded for this clone. CDR3 residues: CAWSIAYGTVYEQYF. Written as DNA, the CDR3 is TGTGCCTGGAGTATAGCCTATGGGACAGTCTACGAGCAGTACTTC. The chain couples TRBV30 to TRBJ2-7; 7 nucleotides align to TRBD1. The CDR3 loop spans 15 amino acids. Germline V gene sequence: CDR1 GTSNPN, CDR2 SVGIG (reference sequence). V was clipped by 2 bases and J by 3 bases; unmatched bases: 10.

J is TRBJ2-7 and V is TRBV27; no firm D call. The CDR3 has 12 amino acids. With 4 bases removed from V and 4 bases from J, the gap between germline ends came to 8 bases. CDR1 is MNHEY and CDR2 is SMNVEV in the germline V gene (reference sequence). The CDR3 DNA reads TGTGCCAGCAGTTCTATGAAATACGAGCAGTACTTC. Protein: CASSSMKYEQYF.

The chain recombines TRBV19 with TRBJ1-2, with TRBD1 matching over 12 bases. The germline gives CDR1 LNHDA, CDR2 SQIVND (reference sequence). Germline trimming cut 5 bases from V and 4 bases from J; bases unmatched to any gene: 5. This CDR3 contains 15 residues. The CDR3: CASSRDRGQGYGYTF. In DNA, the CDR3 is TGTGCCAGTAGTCGGGACAGGGGGCAAGGCTATGGCTACACCTTC.

The V and J genes are TRBV6-6 and TRBJ1-1, with TRBD1 identical over 7 bases. Germline CDR1 is MNHNY and CDR2 is SVGAGI (reference sequence). The J segment lost 3 bases and the V segment lost 10 bases, leaving 8 bases of the junction unmatched. The CDR3 spans 13 residues. The CDR3 spells CATLDREDTEAFF. In DNA, the CDR3 is TGTGCCACCCTAGACAGGGAAGACACTGAAGCTTTCTTT.

This chain links TRBV2 with TRBJ2-7, with D maybe TRBD1 (6 bases). Trimming left V 7 bases short and J 2 bases short, with 15 bases between. Germline-derived CDR1 and CDR2 are SNHLY and FYNNEI. The CDR3 loop spans 14 amino acids. The CDR3 bases are TGTGCCAGCATGAGGGGGTCAGGGGCCTACGAGCAGTACTTC. This codes for CASMRGSGAYEQYF.

This clone was seen a few times. The CDR3 DNA reads as TGCGCCAGCAGCCAAGTGGACAGCCGTCAGGGTCAGCCCCAGCATTTT. The encoded protein is CASSQVDSRQGQPQHF. The V gene is TRBV4-1, the J gene TRBJ1-5; maybe TRBD1 (6 bases). The CDR3 consists of 16 residues. V was trimmed by 1 base and J by 6 bases, leaving 16 bases between them. Germline V gives CDR1 MGHRA, CDR2 YSYEKL.

The CDR3 region is CASSKASIAAYNEQFF. DNA for the CDR3: TGTGCCAGCAGCAAAGCGTCAATAGCTGCCTACAATGAGCAGTTCTTC. The V gene is TRBV21-1, the J gene TRBJ2-1; TRBD2 was called by the table and not checked on the DNA. TRBV21-1 is labeled a pseudogene. The CDR3 covers 16 residues.

The genes are TRBV9 and TRBJ2-3, with a tentative D call TRBD2 (6 bases). Germline CDR1 is SGDLS and CDR2 is YYNGEE. V dropped 6 bases and J dropped 7 bases, with 15 bases sitting between them. The CDR3 sequence is 13 residues long. The CDR3 nucleotides read TGTGCCAGCACCCCCCGAACTAGCAATACGCAGTATTTT. As protein: CASTPRTSNTQYF.

The genes are TRBV14 and TRBJ1-1; TRBD1 is a possible D gene (5 bases). V was clipped by 4 bases and J by 1 base, with 13 bases between them. Germline assignment: CDR1 SGHDN and CDR2 FVKESK. This CDR3 contains 15 residues. The CDR3 protein is CASSPHRRANTEAFF. CDR3 DNA: TGTGCCAGCAGCCCCCACCGCAGGGCGAACACTGAAGCTTTCTTT.

The V call is TRBV5-1, the J call TRBJ2-5; 10 positions agree with TRBD2. Germline loops: CDR1 SGHRS, CDR2 YFSETQ. This CDR3 has 15 residues. V lost 0 bases to trimming and J lost 5 bases; unmatched junction nucleotides: 4. The chain's CDR3 is CASSLAGTSEETQYF. The CDR3 DNA follows: TGCGCCAGCAGCTTGGCCGGGACTAGCGAGGAGACCCAGTACTTC.